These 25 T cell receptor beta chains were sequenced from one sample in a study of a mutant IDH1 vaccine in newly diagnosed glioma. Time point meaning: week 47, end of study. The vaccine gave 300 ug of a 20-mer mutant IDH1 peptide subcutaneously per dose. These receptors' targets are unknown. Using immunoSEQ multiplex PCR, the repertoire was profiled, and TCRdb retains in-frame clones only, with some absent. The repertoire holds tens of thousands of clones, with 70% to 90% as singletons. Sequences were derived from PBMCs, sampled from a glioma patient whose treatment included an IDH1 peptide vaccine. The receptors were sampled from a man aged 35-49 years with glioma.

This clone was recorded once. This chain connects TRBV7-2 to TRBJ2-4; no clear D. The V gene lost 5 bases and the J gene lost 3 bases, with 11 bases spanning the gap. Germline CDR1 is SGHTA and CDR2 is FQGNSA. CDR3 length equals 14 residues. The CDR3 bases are TGTGCCAGCAGCGGGGTAGCTTTCAAAAACATTCAGTACTTC. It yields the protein CASSGVAFKNIQYF.

Written as DNA, the CDR3 is TGTGCCAGCAGTTTAGGTGGCTACACCTTC. Translated, it gives CASSLGGYTF. The chain joins TRBV28 to TRBJ1-2; no firm D call. Deletions cut 2 bases from V and 7 bases from J, with 2 bases between. The germline V gene encodes CDR1 MDHEN and CDR2 SYDVKM. The CDR3 covers 10 residues.

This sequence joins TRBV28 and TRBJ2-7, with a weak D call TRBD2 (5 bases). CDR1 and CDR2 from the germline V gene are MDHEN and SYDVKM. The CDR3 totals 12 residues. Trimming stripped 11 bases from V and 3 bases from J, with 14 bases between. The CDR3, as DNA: TGTGCCCCTTTGGAGCGGTGCTACGAGCAGTACTTC. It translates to CAPLERCYEQYF.

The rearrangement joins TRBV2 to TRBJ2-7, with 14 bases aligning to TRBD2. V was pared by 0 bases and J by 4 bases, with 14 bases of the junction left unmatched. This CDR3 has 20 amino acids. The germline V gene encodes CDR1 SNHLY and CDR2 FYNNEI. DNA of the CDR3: TGTGCCAGCAGTGAAGCGAGGACTAGCGGGAGGACACGGTGGGAATACGAGCAGTACTTC. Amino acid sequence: CASSEARTSGRTRWEYEQYF.

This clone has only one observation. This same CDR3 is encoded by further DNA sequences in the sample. The chain's CDR3 is CAWTPRQGARTEQYF. CDR3 bases: TGTGCCTGGACCCCCCGGCAGGGGGCGCGTACCGAGCAGTACTTC. J is TRBJ2-7 and V is TRBV30; TRBD1 aligns across 8 bases. Germline V gives CDR1 GTSNPN, CDR2 SVGIG (reference sequence). The length of the CDR3 is 15 residues. The J segment lost 6 bases and the V segment lost 4 bases, leaving 14 bases of the junction unmatched. Combining the CDR3 with reference TRBV30 and TRBJ2-7 gives the whole variable domain SQTIHQWPATLVQPVGSPLSLECTVEGTSNPNLYWYRQAAGRGLQLLFYSVGIGQISSEVPQNLSASRPQDRQFILSSKKLLLSDSGFYLCAWTPRQGARTEQYFGPGTRLTVT.

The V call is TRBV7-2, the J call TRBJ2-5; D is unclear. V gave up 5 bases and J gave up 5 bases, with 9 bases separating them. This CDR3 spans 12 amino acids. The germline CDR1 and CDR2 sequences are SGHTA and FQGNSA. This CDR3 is CASSLMGETQYF. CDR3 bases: TGTGCCAGCAGCCTAATGGGTGAGACCCAGTACTTC.

CDR3 region: CASSPPQGRHAETQYF. The CDR3, as DNA: TGTGCCAGCTCACCACCACAGGGGCGACACGCAGAGACCCAGTACTTC. The genes are TRBV18 and TRBJ2-5; 7 bases map to TRBD1. CDR3 length: 16 residues. Germline CDR1 and CDR2: KGHSH and LQKENI. V trimming: 0 bases; J trimming: 4 bases; junction bases outside the gene matches: 8.

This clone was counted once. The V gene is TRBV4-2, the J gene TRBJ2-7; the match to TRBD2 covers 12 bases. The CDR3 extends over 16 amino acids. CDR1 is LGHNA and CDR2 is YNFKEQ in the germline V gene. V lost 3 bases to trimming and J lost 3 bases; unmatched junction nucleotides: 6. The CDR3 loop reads CASSQRTSGVLYEQYF. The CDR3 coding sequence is TGTGCCAGCAGCCAGCGGACTAGCGGGGTCCTCTACGAGCAGTACTTC.

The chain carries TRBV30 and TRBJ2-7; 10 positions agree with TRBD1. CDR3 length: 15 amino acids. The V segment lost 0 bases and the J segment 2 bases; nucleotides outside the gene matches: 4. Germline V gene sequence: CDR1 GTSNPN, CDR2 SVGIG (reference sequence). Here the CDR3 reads CAWSVGTGATYEQYF. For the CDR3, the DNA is TGTGCCTGGAGTGTCGGGACAGGGGCCACCTACGAGCAGTACTTC.

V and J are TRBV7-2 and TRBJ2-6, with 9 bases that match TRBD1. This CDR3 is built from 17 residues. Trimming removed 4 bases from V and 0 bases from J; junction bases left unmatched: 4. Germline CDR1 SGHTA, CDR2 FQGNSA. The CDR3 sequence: CASSWGTGPSGANVLTF. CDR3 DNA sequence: TGTGCCAGCAGCTGGGGGACAGGGCCCTCTGGGGCCAACGTCCTGACTTTC. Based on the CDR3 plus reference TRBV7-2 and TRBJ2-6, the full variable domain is GAGVSQSPSNKVTEKGKDVELRCDPISGHTALYWYRQSLGQGLEFLIYFQGNSAPDKSGLPSDRFSAERTGGSVSTLTIQRTQQEDSAVYLCASSWGTGPSGANVLTFGAGSRLTVL.

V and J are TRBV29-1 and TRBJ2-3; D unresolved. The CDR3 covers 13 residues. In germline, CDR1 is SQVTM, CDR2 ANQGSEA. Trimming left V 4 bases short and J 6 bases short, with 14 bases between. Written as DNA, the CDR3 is TGCAGCGTTGTCGCTGGGATGTCGGATACGCAGTATTTT. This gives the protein CSVVAGMSDTQYF.

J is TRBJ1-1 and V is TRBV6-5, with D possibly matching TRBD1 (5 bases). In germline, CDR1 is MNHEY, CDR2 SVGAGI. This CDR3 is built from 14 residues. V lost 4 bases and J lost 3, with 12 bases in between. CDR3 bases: TGTGCCAGCAGTTCGAGGGGATCTCACACTGAAGCTTTCTTT. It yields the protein CASSSRGSHTEAFF.

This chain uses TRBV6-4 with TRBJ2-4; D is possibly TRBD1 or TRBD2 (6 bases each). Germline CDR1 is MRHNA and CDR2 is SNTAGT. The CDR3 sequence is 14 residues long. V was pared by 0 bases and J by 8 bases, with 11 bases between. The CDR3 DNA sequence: TGTGCCAGCAGTGACTCTAGGGGGGCAGACATTCAGTACTTC. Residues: CASSDSRGADIQYF.

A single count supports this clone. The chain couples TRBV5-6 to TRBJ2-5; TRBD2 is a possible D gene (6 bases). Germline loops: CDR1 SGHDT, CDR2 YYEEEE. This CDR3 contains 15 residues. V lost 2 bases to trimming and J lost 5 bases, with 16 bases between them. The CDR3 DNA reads TGTGCCAGCAGCTTCACGCGGAGCGGGCGGGAGACCCAGTACTTC. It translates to CASSFTRSGRETQYF.

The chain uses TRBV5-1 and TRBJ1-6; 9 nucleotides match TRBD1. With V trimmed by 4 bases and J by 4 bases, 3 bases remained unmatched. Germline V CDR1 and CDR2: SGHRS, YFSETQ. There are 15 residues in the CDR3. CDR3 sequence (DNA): TGCGCCAGCAGCGCCGGGACAGGGTATAATTCACCCCTCCACTTT. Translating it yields CASSAGTGYNSPLHF. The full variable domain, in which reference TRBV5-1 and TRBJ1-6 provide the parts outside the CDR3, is KAGVTQTPRYLIKTRGQQVTLSCSPISGHRSVSWYQQTPGQGLQFLFEYFSETQRNKGNFPGRFSGRQFSNSRSEMNVSTLELGDSALYLCASSAGTGYNSPLHFGNGTRLTVT.

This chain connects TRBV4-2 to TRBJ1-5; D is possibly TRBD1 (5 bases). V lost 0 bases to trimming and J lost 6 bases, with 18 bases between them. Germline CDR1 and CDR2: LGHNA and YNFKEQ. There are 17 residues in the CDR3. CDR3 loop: CASSQDQARDPAQPQHF. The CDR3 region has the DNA TGTGCCAGCAGCCAAGATCAGGCCAGGGACCCTGCTCAGCCCCAGCATTTT.

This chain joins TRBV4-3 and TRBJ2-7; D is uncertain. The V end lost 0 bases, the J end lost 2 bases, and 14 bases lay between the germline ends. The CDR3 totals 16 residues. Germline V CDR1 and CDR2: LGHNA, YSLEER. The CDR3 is CASSQDGEGKAYEQYF. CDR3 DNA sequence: TGCGCCAGCAGCCAAGATGGAGAAGGGAAGGCCTACGAGCAGTACTTC.

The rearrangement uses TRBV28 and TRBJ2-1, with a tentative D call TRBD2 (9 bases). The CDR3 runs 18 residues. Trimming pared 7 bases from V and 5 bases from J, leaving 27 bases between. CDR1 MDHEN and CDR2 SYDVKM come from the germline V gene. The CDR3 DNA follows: TGTGCCAGCAAACCAGGGGGCTTCGGTCTAGCGGGAAACAATGAGCAGTTCTTC. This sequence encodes CASKPGGFGLAGNNEQFF.

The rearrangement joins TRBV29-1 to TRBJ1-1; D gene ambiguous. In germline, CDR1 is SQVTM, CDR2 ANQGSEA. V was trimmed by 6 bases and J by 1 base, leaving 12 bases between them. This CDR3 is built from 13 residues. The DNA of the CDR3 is TGCAGCGTGGGGTGGGCAGGGAACACTGAAGCTTTCTTT. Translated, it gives CSVGWAGNTEAFF.

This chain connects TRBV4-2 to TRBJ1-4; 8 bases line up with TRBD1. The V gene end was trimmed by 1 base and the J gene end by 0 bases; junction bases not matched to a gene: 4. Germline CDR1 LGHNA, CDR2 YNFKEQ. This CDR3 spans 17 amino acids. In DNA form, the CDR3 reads TGTGCCAGCAGCCAAGGCCCAGGGGGCACAACTAATGAAAAACTGTTTTTT. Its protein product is CASSQGPGGTTNEKLFF.

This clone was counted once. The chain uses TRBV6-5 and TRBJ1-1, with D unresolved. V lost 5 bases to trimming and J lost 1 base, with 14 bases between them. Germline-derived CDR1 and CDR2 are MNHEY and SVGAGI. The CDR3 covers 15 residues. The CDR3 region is CASSRPTSRNTEAFF. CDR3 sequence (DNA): TGTGCCAGCAGTCGCCCGACATCCCGGAACACTGAAGCTTTCTTT.

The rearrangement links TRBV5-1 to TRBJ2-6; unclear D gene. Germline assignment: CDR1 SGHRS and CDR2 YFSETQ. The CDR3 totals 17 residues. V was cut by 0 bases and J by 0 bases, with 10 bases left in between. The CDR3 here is CASSLVSLISGANVLTF. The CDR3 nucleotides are TGCGCCAGCAGCTTGGTCTCGCTGATCTCTGGGGCCAACGTCCTGACTTTC.

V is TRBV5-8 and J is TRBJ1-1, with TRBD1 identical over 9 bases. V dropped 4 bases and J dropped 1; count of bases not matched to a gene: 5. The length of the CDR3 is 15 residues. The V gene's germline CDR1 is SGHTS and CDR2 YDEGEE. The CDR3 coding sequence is TGTGCCAGCAGCCCCTGGGGACAGGGGAACACTGAAGCTTTCTTT. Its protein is CASSPWGQGNTEAFF.

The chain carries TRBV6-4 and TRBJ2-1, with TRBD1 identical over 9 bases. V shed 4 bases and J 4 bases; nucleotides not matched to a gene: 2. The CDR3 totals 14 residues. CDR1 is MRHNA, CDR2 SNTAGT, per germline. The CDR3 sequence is CASSGGQGYNEQFF. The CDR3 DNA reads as TGTGCCAGCAGTGGGGGACAGGGTTACAATGAGCAGTTCTTC.

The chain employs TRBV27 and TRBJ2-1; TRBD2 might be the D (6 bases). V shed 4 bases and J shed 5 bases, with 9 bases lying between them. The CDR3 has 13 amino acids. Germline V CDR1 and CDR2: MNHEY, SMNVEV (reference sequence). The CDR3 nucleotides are TGTGCCAGCAGTTCCCGACTAGACAATGAGCAGTTCTTC. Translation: CASSSRLDNEQFF.